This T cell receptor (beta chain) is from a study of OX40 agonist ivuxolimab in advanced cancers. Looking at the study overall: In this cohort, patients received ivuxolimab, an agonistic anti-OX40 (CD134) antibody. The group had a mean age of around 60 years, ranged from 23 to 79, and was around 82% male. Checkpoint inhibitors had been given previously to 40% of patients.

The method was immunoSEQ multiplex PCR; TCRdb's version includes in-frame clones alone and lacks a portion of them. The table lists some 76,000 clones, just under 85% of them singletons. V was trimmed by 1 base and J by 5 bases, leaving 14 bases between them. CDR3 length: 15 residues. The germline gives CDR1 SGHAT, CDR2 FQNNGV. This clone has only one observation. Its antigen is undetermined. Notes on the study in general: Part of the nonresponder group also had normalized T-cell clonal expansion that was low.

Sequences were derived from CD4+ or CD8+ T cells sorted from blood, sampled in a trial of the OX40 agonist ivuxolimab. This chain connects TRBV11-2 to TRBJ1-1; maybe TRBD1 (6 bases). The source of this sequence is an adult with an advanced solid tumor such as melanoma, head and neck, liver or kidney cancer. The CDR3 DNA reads TGTGCCAGCAGCTTAGTTGAAGGGGGGGTTACTGAAGCTTTCTTT. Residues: CASSLVEGGVTEAFF.